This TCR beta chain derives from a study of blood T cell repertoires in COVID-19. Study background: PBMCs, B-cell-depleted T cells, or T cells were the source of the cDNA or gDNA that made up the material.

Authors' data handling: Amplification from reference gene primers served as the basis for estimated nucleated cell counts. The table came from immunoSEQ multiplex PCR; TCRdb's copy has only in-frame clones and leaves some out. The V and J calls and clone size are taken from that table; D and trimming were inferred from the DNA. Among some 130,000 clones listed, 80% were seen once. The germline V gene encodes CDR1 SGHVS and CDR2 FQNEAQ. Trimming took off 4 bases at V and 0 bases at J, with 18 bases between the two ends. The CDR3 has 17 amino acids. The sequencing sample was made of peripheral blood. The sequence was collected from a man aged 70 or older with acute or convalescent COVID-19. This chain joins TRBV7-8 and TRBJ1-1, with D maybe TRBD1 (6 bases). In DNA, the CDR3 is TGTGCCAGCAGCTCTGGACAGTGGGTTAACATGAACACTGAAGCTTTCTTT. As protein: CASSSGQWVNMNTEAFF.